This TCR beta chain was observed in a study of T cells in Graves' hyperthyroidism and ophthalmopathy. Germline lookup yields CDR1 SEHNR and CDR2 FQNEAQ (reference sequence). The CDR3 extends over 16 amino acids. The V and J ends lost 2 bases and 2 bases respectively, with 15 bases between them. TCR beta CDR3 regions were amplified from RNA transcripts. First-round RT-PCR of the TCR CDR3 relied on the HTBI primer set. TCRdb itself ran the multiplex PCR reads through MiXCR, one entry per CDR3 protein. The sample yields about 96,000 distinct CDR3 sequences, roughly 56% seen once. The chain uses TRBV7-9 and TRBJ1-2; a weak D match, TRBD1 (6 bases). This sequence was found in a woman aged 40 to 49 with Graves' hyperthyroidism. The specimen sequenced was blood. The CDR3 region is CASSLTAGGGNYGYTF. The DNA of the CDR3 is TGTGCCAGCAGCTTAACGGCCGGGGGCGGGAACTATGGCTACACCTTC.